What follows are 9 T cell receptor beta chains derived from one specimen sequenced in a study of blood T cell repertoires in COVID-19. Sequencing used immunoSEQ multiplex PCR; TCRdb keeps in-frame clones, though not all of them. The sample includes 290,000 or so clones, roughly four fifths seen only once; the top ten take less than 5.5%. The specimen sequenced was PBMCs or T cells enriched from blood (not recorded which). The receptors stem from a man between 35 and 55 years old who had been exposed to COVID-19.

A word on this clone: The same CDR3 is also encoded by other DNA sequences in this sample. This chain links TRBV5-1 with TRBJ2-7; 13 bases are shared with TRBD2. CDR3 length: 14 amino acids. V trimming: 0 bases; J trimming: 6 bases; junction bases outside the gene matches: 0. Germline lookup yields CDR1 SGHRS and CDR2 YFSETQ. CDR3 sequence: CASSLGLAGGEQYF. CDR3 nucleotides: TGCGCCAGCAGCTTGGGACTAGCGGGGGGCGAGCAGTACTTC.

The rearrangement uses TRBV6-5 and TRBJ2-7, with TRBD2 identical over 7 bases. Germline values: CDR1 MNHEY, CDR2 SVGAGI. V gave up 8 bases and J gave up 3 bases; unmatched junction bases: 10. CDR3 size: 14 residues. The chain's CDR3 is CASPPNGGVYEQYF. CDR3 DNA sequence: TGTGCCAGCCCTCCTAATGGGGGGGTCTACGAGCAGTACTTC.

The chain recombines TRBV7-2 with TRBJ2-1; no clear D. Germline V gene data show CDR1 as SGHTA and CDR2 as FQGNSA. Between the trimmed V and J ends, which lost 7 bases and 8 bases, there was a span of 18 bases. CDR3 size: 14 residues. CDR3 region: CASKSELRWDEQFF. The CDR3 nucleotides read TGTGCCAGCAAAAGCGAGCTCCGTTGGGATGAGCAGTTCTTC.

The gene calls are TRBV5-6 and TRBJ2-7; weak D call: TRBD2 (5 bases). The CDR3 is 16 residues long. Germline CDR1 is SGHDT and CDR2 is YYEEEE. V was trimmed by 2 bases and J by 0 bases, leaving 15 bases between them. In DNA, the CDR3 is TGTGCCAGCAGCTTCTTTACGAGCGGCAGCTCCTACGAGCAGTACTTC. Residues: CASSFFTSGSSYEQYF.

The CDR3 loop reads CASSLDYETQYF. CDR3 nucleotides: TGTGCCAGCAGCTTAGACTACGAGACCCAGTACTTC. V and J are TRBV5-4 and TRBJ2-5; a possible D gene is TRBD2 (5 bases). Per the germline V gene, CDR1 is SGHNT and CDR2 is YYREEE (reference sequence). This CDR3 region has 12 residues. The V end was cut by 2 bases, the J end by 5 bases, with 7 bases between.

V usage is TRBV11-3 and J usage is TRBJ2-4; a weak D match, TRBD2 (6 bases). The CDR3 has 16 amino acids. Trimming removed 1 base from V and 0 bases from J, with 10 bases in between. In germline, CDR1 is SGHNT, CDR2 YENEEA. The CDR3 region is CASSLVKGLAKNIQYF. Here the CDR3 DNA reads TGTGCCAGCAGCTTAGTTAAGGGACTAGCCAAAAACATTCAGTACTTC.

The genes are TRBV27 and TRBJ2-7; no firm D call. Germline values: CDR1 MNHEY, CDR2 SMNVEV (reference sequence). Trimming left V 3 bases short and J 2 bases short, with 8 bases between. CDR3 length: 13 residues. The CDR3 region is CASSFPPTYEQYF. The CDR3 DNA reads as TGTGCCAGCAGTTTTCCTCCTACCTACGAGCAGTACTTC.

J is TRBJ2-1 and V is TRBV6-5, with D possibly matching TRBD2 (5 bases). CDR3 length: 14 amino acids. Germline CDR1 is MNHEY and CDR2 is SVGAGI. Trimming cost V 6 bases and J 2 bases, with 11 bases left between them. CDR3 sequence (DNA): TGTGCCAGCAGGACGGGGATTGCCTACAATGAGCAGTTCTTC. It encodes CASRTGIAYNEQFF.

The rearrangement links TRBV11-3 to TRBJ1-1, with TRBD1 matching 9 bases. The length of the CDR3 is 16 residues. Germline trimming cut 1 base from V and 5 bases from J; bases unmatched to any gene: 8. Germline V gene sequence: CDR1 SGHNT, CDR2 YENEEA. The CDR3 is CASSLAKNRGRTEAFF. The CDR3 DNA reads as TGTGCCAGCAGCTTAGCAAAGAACAGGGGGCGAACTGAAGCTTTCTTT.